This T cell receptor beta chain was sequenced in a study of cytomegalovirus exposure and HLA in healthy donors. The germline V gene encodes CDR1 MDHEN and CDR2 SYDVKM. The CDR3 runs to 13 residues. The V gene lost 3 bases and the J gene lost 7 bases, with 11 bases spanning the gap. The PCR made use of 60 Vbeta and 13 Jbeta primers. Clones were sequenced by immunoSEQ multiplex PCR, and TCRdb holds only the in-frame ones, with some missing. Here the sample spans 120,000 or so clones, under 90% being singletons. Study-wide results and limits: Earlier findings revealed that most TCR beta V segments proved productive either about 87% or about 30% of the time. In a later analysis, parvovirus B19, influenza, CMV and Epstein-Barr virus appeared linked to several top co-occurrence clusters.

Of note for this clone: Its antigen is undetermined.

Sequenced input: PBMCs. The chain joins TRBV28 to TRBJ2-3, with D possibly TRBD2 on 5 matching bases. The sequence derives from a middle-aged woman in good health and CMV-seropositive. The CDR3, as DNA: TGTGCCAGCAGTTTGTATAGCGAGAATACGCAGTATTTT. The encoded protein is CASSLYSENTQYF.